Detailed here is one T cell receptor (beta chain). The antigen remains unidentified. The table came from immunoSEQ multiplex PCR; TCRdb's copy has only in-frame clones and leaves some out. The sample lists approximately 11,000 clones, around 45% occurring once. The sample is drawn from a study of T cells in localized non-small cell lung cancer. Study-wide results and limits: The highest T cell clonality was in uninvolved adjacent lung, above tumor. Among the top 100 tumor clones, a median around 50 appeared in adjacent lung.

Looked up from germline, CDR1 is SGDLS and CDR2 is YYNGEE. The V segment lost 5 bases and the J segment 7 bases; nucleotides outside the gene matches: 8. The CDR3 covers 14 residues. J is TRBJ2-3 and V is TRBV9; 9 bases are shared with TRBD1. This sequence was found in a woman aged 40 to 75 with stage II squamous cell lung carcinoma. Specimen: lymph node tissue, collected before any cancer treatment. The CDR3 spells CASSPGQGVNTQYF. The CDR3 bases are TGTGCCAGCAGTCCGGGACAGGGAGTCAATACGCAGTATTTT.